This T cell receptor beta chain appears in the sequencing data of a study of regulatory T cells in long-lasting Graves disease. iRepertoire HTBI primers and Arm-PCR of CDR3 regions built TCR beta libraries. As originally analysed: Sequenced samples collectively carried roughly 60 TRBV and some 15 TRBJ segments. TCRdb analysed the multiplex PCR reads with MiXCR anew, one entry per CDR3 protein. The V and J calls, along with clone size, are taken from TCRdb and not from the paper's own processing. The sample contains 360,000 or so distinct CDR3 sequences, roughly 25% of which appear only once. CDR3 length equals 12 residues. The germline CDR1 and CDR2 sequences are SGHDN and FVKESK. Trimming shortened V by 2 bases and J by 5 bases, and 6 bases separated the two germline ends. The time point: persistent/refractory GD, antithyroid drugs over 5 years with positive TRAb. After RNA was extracted from PBMCs, the TCR library was made from it.

The sequenced sample was peripheral blood mononuclear cells (PBMCs), obtained when the disease was refractory, from a patient treated with antithyroid drugs. The TCR sequence derives from a woman between 40 and 55 years old with Graves disease. V gene TRBV14 combines with J gene TRBJ1-1; no clear D. For the CDR3, the DNA is TGTGCCAGCAGCCAATGGGGAACTGAAGCTTTCTTT. Protein sequence: CASSQWGTEAFF.